The T cell receptor (beta chain) under discussion was sequenced for a study of T cells in Graves' hyperthyroidism and ophthalmopathy. Study summary: Peripheral blood was taken when the disease was first diagnosed, before any treatment began. General observations from the study: Clonotypes that were expanded in thyroid above 0.001 mostly appeared in blood too. It was a median around 6 months before onset that the model predicted ophthalmopathy.

Comment on this clonotype: The antigen is unknown. One end of the junction fails to match germline, which may point to a read error.

Newly diagnosed hyperthyroidism, duration under 2 months, in patients aged 18 to 65. The TCR beta CDR3 regions underwent amplification using RNA transcripts as the source. Primed by the HTBI set, a first-round RT-PCR was run on the TCR CDR3. TCRdb reanalysed the multiplex PCR reads using MiXCR and keeps one entry per CDR3 protein. The repertoire holds around 760,000 distinct CDR3 sequences, roughly a third seen once, with roughly 30% in the top ten. CDR1 is SGHVS, CDR2 FNYEAQ, per germline. The CDR3 extends over 15 amino acids. Sequencing used blood. This sequence was found in a middle-aged woman with Graves' hyperthyroidism. The rearrangement links TRBV7-6 to TRBJ2-5, with TRBD2 identical over 10 bases. The CDR3 region is CASSPSGGLQETRYF. CDR3 nucleotide sequence: TGTGCCAGCAGCCCTAGCGGGGGCTTGCAAGAGACCCGGTACTTC. The whole variable domain, remainder taken from reference TRBV7-6 and TRBJ2-5, is GAGVSQSPRYKVTKRGQDVALRCDPISGHVSLYWYRQALGQGPEFLTYFNYEAQQDKSGLPNDRFSAERPEGSISTLTIQRTEQRDSAMYRCASSPSGGLQETRYFGPGTRLLVL.